A single sample is the source of the 30 T cell receptor beta chains below, sequenced in a study of shared clonotypes between healthy human individuals. Generated by immunoSEQ multiplex PCR, the TCRdb table keeps only in-frame clones and is missing some. The sample lists about 380,000 clones; 95% to 97% were seen once. Sequenced: memory CD8+ T cells sorted from blood. Subset noted: CD45RO+ cells pooled with CCR7-negative TemRA cells. All receptors derive from a man aged 25 to 40 in good health.

The V gene is TRBV2, the J gene TRBJ1-2; tentative D call: TRBD1 (6 bases). The CDR3 is 12 amino acids. The germline V gene encodes CDR1 SNHLY and CDR2 FYNNEI. Trimming left V 7 bases short and J 8 bases short, with 14 bases between. The CDR3 region is CASNRDTTGYTF. For the CDR3, the DNA is TGTGCCAGCAACCGGGACACAACGGGCTACACCTTC. The complete variable domain, with remaining parts taken from reference TRBV2 and TRBJ1-2, reads EPEVTQTPSHQVTQMGQEVILRCVPISNHLYFYWYRQILGQKVEFLVSFYNNEISEKSEIFDDQFSVERPDGSNFTLKIRSTKLEDSAMYFCASNRDTTGYTFGSGTRLTVV.

This chain links TRBV2 with TRBJ1-1; TRBD1 might be the D (6 bases). The CDR3 has 15 residues. Germline V gene data show CDR1 as SNHLY and CDR2 as FYNNEI. Trimming stripped 7 bases from V and 3 bases from J, with 18 bases between. This CDR3 reads CASIPPGGTHTEAFF. The CDR3 bases are TGTGCCAGCATCCCACCCGGTGGGACACACACTGAAGCTTTCTTT.

The J gene is TRBJ2-2, the V gene TRBV4-1; weak D call: TRBD2 (5 bases). Germline V gene sequence: CDR1 MGHRA, CDR2 YSYEKL. V lost 4 bases to trimming and J lost 5 bases, with 8 bases between them. The CDR3 extends over 13 amino acids. CDR3 loop: CASSRGLTGELFF. The CDR3, as DNA: TGCGCCAGCAGCCGCGGACTGACCGGGGAGCTGTTTTTT.

This clone was recorded once. The rearrangement joins TRBV19 to TRBJ2-7; 7 nucleotides agree with TRBD2. Looked up from germline, CDR1 is LNHDA and CDR2 is SQIVND (reference sequence). This CDR3 is built from 16 residues. V gave up 0 bases and J gave up 4 bases; unmatched junction bases: 9. The CDR3 loop reads CASSIDHGLESYEQYF. CDR3 bases: TGTGCCAGTAGTATAGATCACGGACTAGAATCTTACGAGCAGTACTTC.

This chain uses TRBV10-1 with TRBJ2-7; either TRBD1 or TRBD2 may supply D (5 bases each). Trimming stripped 6 bases from V and 2 bases from J, with 14 bases between. The CDR3 totals 14 residues. Germline loops: CDR1 WNHNN, CDR2 SYGVQD (reference sequence). DNA of the CDR3: TGCGCCAGCAGAGGCAGGGAGTATACCTACGAGCAGTACTTC. Translating gives CASRGREYTYEQYF.

The CDR3 spells CASSESLALAYEQYF. The CDR3 DNA follows: TGTGCCAGCAGTGAGTCGCTAGCGCTAGCCTACGAGCAGTACTTC. The rearrangement uses TRBV2 and TRBJ2-7, with D possibly TRBD2 on 6 matching bases. The CDR3 extends over 15 amino acids. In germline, CDR1 is SNHLY, CDR2 FYNNEI. Trimming removed 3 bases from V and 2 bases from J, with 14 bases in between.

The rearrangement links TRBV18 to TRBJ2-5; D gene uncertain. The CDR3 contains 13 residues. Trimming stripped 2 bases from V and 2 bases from J, with 6 bases between. The germline V gene has CDR1 KGHSH and CDR2 LQKENI. In nucleotides, the CDR3 is TGTGCCAGCTCACCATCGCAGCAAGAGACCCAGTACTTC. It encodes CASSPSQQETQYF. The variable domain in full, with the rest retrieved from reference TRBV18 and TRBJ2-5, is NAGVMQNPRHLVRRRGQEARLRCSPMKGHSHVYWYRQLPEEGLKFMVYLQKENIIDESGMPKERFSAEFPKEGPSILRIQQVVRGDSAAYFCASSPSQQETQYFGPGTRLLVL.

The J gene is TRBJ2-7, the V gene TRBV7-8; D perhaps matches TRBD2 (6 bases). V shed 5 bases and J shed 2 bases, with 19 bases lying between them. The CDR3 runs to 16 residues. The V gene's germline CDR1 is SGHVS and CDR2 FQNEAQ. The CDR3 DNA reads TGTGCCAGCAGCCCGAGATGGGACTGGCCAACCTACGAGCAGTACTTC. Translating it yields CASSPRWDWPTYEQYF.

The V and J genes are TRBV11-2 and TRBJ2-3, with TRBD2 matching over 7 bases. Germline V gene lookup returns CDR1 SGHAT and CDR2 FQNNGV. The V and J ends lost 8 bases and 0 bases, in that order; junction bases with no gene match: 5. The CDR3 totals 14 residues. CDR3 amino acids: CASRLAASTDTQYF. The CDR3 coding sequence is TGTGCCAGCCGACTAGCTGCTAGCACAGATACGCAGTATTTT.

The CDR3 sequence is CSVTGLGGQPQHF. In DNA, the CDR3 is TGCAGCGTCACAGGGTTAGGAGGGCAGCCCCAGCATTTT. The gene calls are TRBV29-1 and TRBJ1-5, with a weak D call TRBD1 (6 bases). Germline V CDR1 and CDR2: SQVTM, ANQGSEA. Trimming took 6 bases from V and 7 from J, leaving 16 bases between them. The CDR3 covers 13 residues. The entire variable domain, with the rest obtained from reference TRBV29-1 and TRBJ1-5, is as follows: SAVISQKPSRDICQRGTSLTIQCQVDSQVTMMFWYRQQPGQSLTLIATANQGSEATYESGFVIDKFPISRPNLTFSTLTVSNMSPEDSSIYLCSVTGLGGQPQHFGDGTRLSIL.

This clone came up once. The chain has TRBV5-1 and TRBJ2-7; TRBD2 is a possible D gene (5 bases). The germline CDR1 and CDR2 sequences are SGHRS and YFSETQ. The CDR3 loop spans 16 amino acids. V was clipped by 4 bases and J by 6 bases, with 23 bases between them. The CDR3 nucleotides are TGCGCCAGCAGCCTCAGCTTGACCGCAGATGGAGGCGAGCAGTACTTC. It codes for CASSLSLTADGGEQYF. The entire variable domain, with the rest obtained from reference TRBV5-1 and TRBJ2-7, is as follows: KAGVTQTPRYLIKTRGQQVTLSCSPISGHRSVSWYQQTPGQGLQFLFEYFSETQRNKGNFPGRFSGRQFSNSRSEMNVSTLELGDSALYLCASSLSLTADGGEQYFGPGTRLTVT.

This rearrangement joins TRBV7-6 to TRBJ2-1; 12 bases map to TRBD2. The ends lost 5 bases at V and 11 bases at J; junction bases unmatched: 7. Germline V CDR1 and CDR2: SGHVS, FNYEAQ. The CDR3 totals 14 residues. Written as DNA, the CDR3 is TGTGCCAGCAGCCGCCGACTAGCGGGAGAGCAGCAGTTCTTC. Protein: CASSRRLAGEQQFF.

The genes are TRBV5-4 and TRBJ2-5; tentative D call: TRBD2 (6 bases). The V gene's germline CDR1 is SGHNT and CDR2 YYREEE (reference sequence). The CDR3 totals 13 residues. V lost 4 bases, J lost 5 bases, and 12 bases lay in between. The CDR3 DNA follows: TGTGCCAGCAGCCTCCCGGGGGAGGAGACCCAGTACTTC. Translated: CASSLPGEETQYF.

CDR3 bases: TGTGCCAGCAGCTTAGAACGGGACCCTTGGGATACGCAGTATTTT. Its translation is CASSLERDPWDTQYF. The rearrangement uses TRBV7-8 and TRBJ2-3, with D perhaps given as TRBD1 or TRBD2 (5 bases each). CDR1 is SGHVS and CDR2 is FQNEAQ in the germline V gene. The V gene lost 1 base and the J gene lost 6 bases, with 14 bases spanning the gap. This CDR3 has 15 amino acids.

V gene TRBV30 combines with J gene TRBJ1-5; a weak D match, TRBD1 (6 bases). The length of the CDR3 is 15 residues. CDR1 is GTSNPN, CDR2 SVGIG, per germline (reference sequence). V was clipped by 5 bases and J by 5 bases, with 19 bases between them. The DNA of the CDR3 is TGTGCCTGGGGCGTCGGGACACGCGACTATCAGCCCCAGCATTTT. Its translation is CAWGVGTRDYQPQHF. Variable domain in full (rest from reference TRBV30 and TRBJ1-5): SQTIHQWPATLVQPVGSPLSLECTVEGTSNPNLYWYRQAAGRGLQLLFYSVGIGQISSEVPQNLSASRPQDRQFILSSKKLLLSDSGFYLCAWGVGTRDYQPQHFGDGTRLSIL.

This sequence joins TRBV27 and TRBJ2-3, with 10 bases identical to TRBD2. The CDR3 has 14 residues. Trimming took 6 bases from V and 5 from J; bases not matched to a gene: 5. Germline CDR1 is MNHEY and CDR2 is SMNVEV (reference sequence). CDR3 DNA: TGTGCCAGCAGGGGACTAGCGATCGTAGATACGCAGTATTTT. Translation: CASRGLAIVDTQYF.

The genes are TRBV9 and TRBJ1-1; D unresolved. Germline V CDR1 and CDR2: SGDLS, YYNGEE. This CDR3 is 13 amino acids long. The ends were cut back, 0 bases at V and 7 bases at J, with 10 bases in the middle. The CDR3 loop reads CASSVATGFEAFF. CDR3 nucleotides: TGTGCCAGCAGCGTAGCTACGGGGTTTGAAGCTTTCTTT.

The V call is TRBV18, the J call TRBJ2-1; D is perhaps TRBD2 (6 bases). The CDR3 loop spans 14 amino acids. V was trimmed by 4 bases and J by 8 bases, leaving 15 bases between them. Germline V lookup: CDR1 KGHSH, CDR2 LQKENI. CDR3 nucleotide sequence: TGTGCCAGCTCACTCCCAGGGACGGGGGATGAGCAGTTCTTC. This gives the protein CASSLPGTGDEQFF.

V gene TRBV19 combines with J gene TRBJ2-1; 7 positions agree with TRBD1. Germline assignment: CDR1 LNHDA and CDR2 SQIVND (reference sequence). The CDR3 consists of 13 residues. Trimming at V came to 3 bases and at J to 9 bases, leaving 5 bases not matched to a gene. CDR3 in amino acids: CASSIRQGGEQFF. The CDR3 coding sequence is TGTGCCAGTAGTATCCGACAGGGCGGTGAGCAGTTCTTC.

The V gene is TRBV5-1, the J gene TRBJ1-5, with D perhaps TRBD1 (5 bases). V lost 4 bases and J 5 bases, leaving 7 bases between the germline ends. Germline-derived CDR1 and CDR2 are SGHRS and YFSETQ. The CDR3 has 12 residues. CDR3 sequence reads: CASSGGDQPQHF. The CDR3 DNA reads as TGCGCCAGCAGCGGAGGGGATCAGCCCCAGCATTTT.

The chain uses TRBV29-1 and TRBJ2-7; 9 nucleotides agree with TRBD1. The CDR3 contains 19 residues. Germline CDR1 and CDR2: SQVTM and ANQGSEA. The V and J ends lost 4 bases and 0 bases, in that order; junction bases with no gene match: 19. CDR3 amino acids: CSVAGAGTGSPQFSYEQYF. Here the CDR3 DNA reads TGCAGCGTTGCTGGTGCCGGGACAGGGTCACCCCAATTCTCCTACGAGCAGTACTTC.

The V and J genes are TRBV29-1 and TRBJ2-1, with D perhaps matching TRBD2 (6 bases). CDR3 length: 15 amino acids. The germline V gene has CDR1 SQVTM and CDR2 ANQGSEA. Trimming removed 2 bases at V and 4 bases at J, with 15 bases between. The CDR3 protein is CSVETGAGLYNEQFF. DNA of the CDR3: TGCAGCGTTGAAACGGGAGCAGGGTTATACAATGAGCAGTTCTTC.

This clone was seen a single time. The DNA for the CDR3 is TGTGCCAGCAGTAAAAGAAACACTGAAGCTTTCTTT. It yields the protein CASSKRNTEAFF. This rearrangement joins TRBV28 to TRBJ1-1; D unresolved. This CDR3 contains 12 residues. Germline lookup yields CDR1 MDHEN and CDR2 SYDVKM. V shed 5 bases and J shed 2 bases, with 6 bases lying between them.

Written as DNA, the CDR3 is TGTGCCAGCAGCCTGACTAGCGGGAGAATGCTCGGGTACAATGAGCAGTTCTTC. As protein: CASSLTSGRMLGYNEQFF. The V gene is TRBV5-6, the J gene TRBJ2-1; 12 nucleotides agree with TRBD2. This CDR3 is built from 18 residues. Germline-derived CDR1 and CDR2 are SGHDT and YYEEEE. Losses at the gene ends were 4 bases for V and 4 bases for J; bases not matched to a gene: 12.

The chain has TRBV4-1 and TRBJ1-5, with D tentatively TRBD1 (6 bases). The CDR3 runs 14 residues. The germline V and J ends were trimmed by 2 bases and 3 bases, with 8 bases remaining between them. From germline, CDR1 is MGHRA and CDR2 YSYEKL. CDR3 residues: CASSQTGFNQPQHF. The CDR3 nucleotides read TGCGCCAGCAGCCAAACAGGGTTCAATCAGCCCCAGCATTTT.

This rearrangement joins TRBV10-3 to TRBJ2-1; 12 bases agree with TRBD2. Unmatched junction bases numbered 15, after V lost 6 bases and J lost 9 bases. Germline loops: CDR1 ENHRY, CDR2 SYGVKD. The CDR3 loop spans 17 amino acids. The CDR3 here is CAISPPLAGGVWGEQFF. The CDR3 DNA reads as TGTGCCATCAGCCCCCCGCTAGCGGGAGGGGTATGGGGTGAGCAGTTCTTC.

This clone has more than one count but fewer than ten. The chain uses TRBV9 and TRBJ2-2, with D uncertain. The V end was cut by 0 bases, the J end by 7 bases, with 1 base between. Germline CDR1 reads SGDLS; CDR2 reads YYNGEE. The CDR3 totals 11 residues. The CDR3 DNA reads TGTGCCAGCAGCGTAGACGGGGAGCTGTTTTTT. It codes for CASSVDGELFF. The whole variable domain, remainder taken from reference TRBV9 and TRBJ2-2, is DSGVTQTPKHLITATGQRVTLRCSPRSGDLSVYWYQQSLDQGLQFLIQYYNGEERAKGNILERFSAQQFPDLHSELNLSSLELGDSALYFCASSVDGELFFGEGSRLTVL.

Notes on this clone: The junction does not match germline at one end; this may be a read error. The chain joins TRBV2 to TRBJ2-4; no firm D call. Germline V gives CDR1 SNHLY, CDR2 FYNNEI. The CDR3 totals 13 residues. The CDR3 nucleotides read TGTGCCAGCAGAGAAGACCGGAAAAACATTCAGTACTTC. Its protein is CASREDRKNIQYF.

The chain has TRBV28 and TRBJ2-7, with 15 bases aligning to TRBD2. The length of the CDR3 is 19 residues. Germline V CDR1 and CDR2: MDHEN, SYDVKM. Trimming removed 6 bases from V and 3 bases from J; junction bases left unmatched: 15. The CDR3 spells CASRPNPGTSGRRSYEQYF. In nucleotides, the CDR3 is TGTGCCAGCAGGCCTAATCCCGGGACTAGCGGGAGGAGAAGCTACGAGCAGTACTTC.

Note on this clone: This sample includes further DNA sequences coding for the same CDR3. The V gene is TRBV5-1, the J gene TRBJ2-7, with TRBD2 matching over 9 bases. The CDR3 has 13 amino acids. CDR1 is SGHRS and CDR2 is YFSETQ in the germline V gene. V gave up 5 bases and J gave up 3 bases; unmatched junction bases: 3. This chain's CDR3 is CASSSSGNYEQYF. The CDR3 DNA follows: TGCGCCAGCAGTTCTAGCGGGAACTACGAGCAGTACTTC.